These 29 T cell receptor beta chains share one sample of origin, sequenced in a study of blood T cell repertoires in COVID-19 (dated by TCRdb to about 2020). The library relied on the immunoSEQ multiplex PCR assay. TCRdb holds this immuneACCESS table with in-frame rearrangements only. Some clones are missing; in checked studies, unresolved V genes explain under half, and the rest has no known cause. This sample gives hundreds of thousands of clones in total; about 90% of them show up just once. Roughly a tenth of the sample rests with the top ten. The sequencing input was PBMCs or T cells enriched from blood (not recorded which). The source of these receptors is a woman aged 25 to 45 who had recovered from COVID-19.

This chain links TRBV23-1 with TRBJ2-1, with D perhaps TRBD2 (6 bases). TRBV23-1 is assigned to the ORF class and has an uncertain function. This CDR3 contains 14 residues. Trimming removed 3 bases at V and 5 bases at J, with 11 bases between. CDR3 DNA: TGCGCCAGCAGTCATCGGGGGAACCACAATGAGCAGTTCTTC. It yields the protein CASSHRGNHNEQFF.

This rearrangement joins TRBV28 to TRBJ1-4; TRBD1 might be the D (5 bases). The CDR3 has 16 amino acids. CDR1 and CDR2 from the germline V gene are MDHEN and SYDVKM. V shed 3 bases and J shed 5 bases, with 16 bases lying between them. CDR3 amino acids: CASSFSGQWNNEKLFF. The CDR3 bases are TGTGCCAGCAGTTTTTCAGGGCAGTGGAACAATGAAAAACTGTTTTTT.

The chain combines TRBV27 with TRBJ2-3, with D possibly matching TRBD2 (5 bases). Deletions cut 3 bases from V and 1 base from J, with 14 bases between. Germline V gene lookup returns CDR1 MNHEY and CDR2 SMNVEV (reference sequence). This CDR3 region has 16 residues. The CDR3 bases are TGTGCCAGCAGTTTGTACGAGGGCAAAGGCACAGATACGCAGTATTTT. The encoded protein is CASSLYEGKGTDTQYF.

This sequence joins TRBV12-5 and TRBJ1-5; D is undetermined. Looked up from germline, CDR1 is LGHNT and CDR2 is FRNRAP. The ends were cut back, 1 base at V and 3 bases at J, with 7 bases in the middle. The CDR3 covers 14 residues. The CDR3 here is CASGLDLANQPQHF. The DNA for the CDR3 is TGTGCTAGTGGTTTGGATTTAGCCAATCAGCCCCAGCATTTT.

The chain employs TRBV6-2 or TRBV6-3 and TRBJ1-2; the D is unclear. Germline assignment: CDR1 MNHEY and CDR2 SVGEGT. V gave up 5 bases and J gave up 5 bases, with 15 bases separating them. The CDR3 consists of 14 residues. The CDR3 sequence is CASSLIWQNYGYTF. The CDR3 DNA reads TGTGCCAGCAGTCTGATATGGCAGAATTATGGCTACACCTTC.

The CDR3 spells CASGLRPLLLGPYSANTGELFF. Here the CDR3 DNA reads TGTGCTAGTGGTTTGCGCCCCCTGCTGTTGGGGCCCTACTCCGCGAACACCGGGGAGCTGTTTTTT. This chain links TRBV12-5 with TRBJ2-2; maybe TRBD1 (5 bases). V lost 2 bases and J 0 bases, leaving 28 bases between the germline ends. The CDR3 spans 22 residues. Looked up from germline, CDR1 is LGHNT and CDR2 is FRNRAP. Drawing the rest from reference TRBV12-5 and TRBJ2-2, the complete variable domain is DARVTQTPRHKVTEMGQEVTMRCQPILGHNTVFWYRQTMMQGLELLAYFRNRAPLDDSGMPKDRFSAEMPDATLATLKIQPSEPRDSAVYFCASGLRPLLLGPYSANTGELFFGEGSRLTVL.

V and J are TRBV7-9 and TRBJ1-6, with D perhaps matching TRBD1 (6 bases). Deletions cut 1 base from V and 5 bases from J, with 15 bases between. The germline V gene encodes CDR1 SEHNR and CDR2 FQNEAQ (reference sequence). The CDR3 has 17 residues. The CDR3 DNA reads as TGTGCCAGCAGCTTAGGAGCGGGGGCTCCGAATAATTCACCCCTCCACTTT. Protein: CASSLGAGAPNNSPLHF.

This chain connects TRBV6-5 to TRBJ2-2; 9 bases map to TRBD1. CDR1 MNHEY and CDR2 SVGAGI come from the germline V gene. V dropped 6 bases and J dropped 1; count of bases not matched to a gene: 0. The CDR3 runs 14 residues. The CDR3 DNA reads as TGTGCCAGCAGGGGACAGGGGAACACCGGGGAGCTGTTTTTT. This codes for CASRGQGNTGELFF.

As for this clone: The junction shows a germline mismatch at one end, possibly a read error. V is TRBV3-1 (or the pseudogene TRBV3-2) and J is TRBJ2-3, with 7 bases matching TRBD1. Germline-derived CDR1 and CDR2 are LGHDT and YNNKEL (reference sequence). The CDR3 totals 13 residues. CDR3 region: CASSPYGDSTSFF. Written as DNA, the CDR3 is TGTGCCAGCAGCCCGTATGGGGACAGCACCTCCTTTTTT.

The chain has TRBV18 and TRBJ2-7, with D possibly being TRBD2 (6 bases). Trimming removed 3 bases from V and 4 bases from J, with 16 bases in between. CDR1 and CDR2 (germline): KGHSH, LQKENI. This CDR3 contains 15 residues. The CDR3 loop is CASSPRSGLEYEQYF. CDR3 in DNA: TGTGCCAGCTCACCTAGGTCGGGACTCGAATACGAGCAGTACTTC.

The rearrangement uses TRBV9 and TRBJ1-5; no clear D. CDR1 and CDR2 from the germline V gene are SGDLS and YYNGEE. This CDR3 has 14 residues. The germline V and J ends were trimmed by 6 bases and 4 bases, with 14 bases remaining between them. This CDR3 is CASNEGIRNQPQHF. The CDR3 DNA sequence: TGTGCCAGCAATGAGGGTATAAGGAATCAGCCCCAGCATTTT.

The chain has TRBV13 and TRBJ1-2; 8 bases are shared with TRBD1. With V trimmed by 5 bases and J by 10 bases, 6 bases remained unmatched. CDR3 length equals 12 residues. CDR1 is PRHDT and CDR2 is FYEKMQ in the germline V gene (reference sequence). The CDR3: CASSPRQGAYTF. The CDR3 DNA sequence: TGTGCCAGCAGCCCCCGTCAGGGGGCCTACACCTTC.

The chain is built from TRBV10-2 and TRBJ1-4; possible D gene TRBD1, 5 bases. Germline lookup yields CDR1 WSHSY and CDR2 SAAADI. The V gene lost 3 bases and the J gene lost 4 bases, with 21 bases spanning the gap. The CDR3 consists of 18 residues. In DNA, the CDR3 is TGCGCCAGCAGTGATTTTTCGATGCGAGGGACTCGTAATGAAAAACTGTTTTTT. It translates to CASSDFSMRGTRNEKLFF.

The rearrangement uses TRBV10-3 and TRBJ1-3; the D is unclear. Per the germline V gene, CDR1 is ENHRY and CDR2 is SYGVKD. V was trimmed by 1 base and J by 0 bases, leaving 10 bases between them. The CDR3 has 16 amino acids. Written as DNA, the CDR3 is TGTGCCATCAGTGAGTTGTTCGAGTACTCTGGAAACACCATATATTTT. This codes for CAISELFEYSGNTIYF.

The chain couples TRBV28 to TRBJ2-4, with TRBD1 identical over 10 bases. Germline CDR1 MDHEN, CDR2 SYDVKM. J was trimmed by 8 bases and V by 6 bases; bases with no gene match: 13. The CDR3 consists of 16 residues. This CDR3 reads CASSRDRGISSDIQYF. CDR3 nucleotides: TGTGCCAGCAGCAGGGACAGGGGAATTTCTTCGGACATTCAGTACTTC.

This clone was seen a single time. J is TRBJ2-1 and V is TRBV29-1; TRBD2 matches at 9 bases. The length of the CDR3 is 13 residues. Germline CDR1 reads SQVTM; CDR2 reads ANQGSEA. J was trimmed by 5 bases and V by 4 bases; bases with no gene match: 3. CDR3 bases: TGCAGCGTTGGGGTAGCGGGAGACAATGAGCAGTTCTTC. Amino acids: CSVGVAGDNEQFF.

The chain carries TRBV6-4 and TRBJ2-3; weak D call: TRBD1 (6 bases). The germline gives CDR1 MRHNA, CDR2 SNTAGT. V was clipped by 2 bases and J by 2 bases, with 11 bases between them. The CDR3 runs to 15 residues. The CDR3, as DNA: TGTGCCAGCAGTGACCGGGACACTATCACAGATACGCAGTATTTT. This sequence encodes CASSDRDTITDTQYF.

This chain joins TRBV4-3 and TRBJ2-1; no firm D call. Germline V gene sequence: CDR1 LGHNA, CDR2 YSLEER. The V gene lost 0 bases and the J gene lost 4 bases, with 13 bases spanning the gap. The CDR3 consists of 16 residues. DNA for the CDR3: TGCGCCAGCAGCCAAGAAAGAAGCGAGTGGTACAATGAGCAGTTCTTC. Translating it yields CASSQERSEWYNEQFF.

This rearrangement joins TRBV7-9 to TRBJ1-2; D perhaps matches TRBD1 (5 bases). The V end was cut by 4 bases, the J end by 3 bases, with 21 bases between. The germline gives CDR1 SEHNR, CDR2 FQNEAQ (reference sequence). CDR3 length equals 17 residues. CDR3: CASSSGRGRAVDYGYTF. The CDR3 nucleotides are TGTGCCAGCAGCTCGGGACGAGGGAGGGCCGTAGACTATGGCTACACCTTC. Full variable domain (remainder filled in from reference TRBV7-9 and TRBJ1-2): DTGVSQNPRHKITKRGQNVTFRCDPISEHNRLYWYRQTLGQGPEFLTYFQNEAQLEKSRLLSDRFSAERPKGSFSTLEIQRTEQGDSAMYLCASSSGRGRAVDYGYTFGSGTRLTVV.

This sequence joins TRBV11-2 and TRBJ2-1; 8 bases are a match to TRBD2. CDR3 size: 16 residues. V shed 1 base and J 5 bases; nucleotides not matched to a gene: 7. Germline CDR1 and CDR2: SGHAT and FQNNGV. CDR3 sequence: CASSLGHSGRDNEQFF. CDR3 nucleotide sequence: TGTGCCAGCAGCTTAGGGCACAGCGGGAGAGACAATGAGCAGTTCTTC. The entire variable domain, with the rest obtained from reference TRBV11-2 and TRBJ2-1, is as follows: EAGVAQSPRYKIIEKRQSVAFWCNPISGHATLYWYQQILGQGPKLLIQFQNNGVVDDSQLPKDRFSAERLKGVDSTLKIQPAKLEDSAVYLCASSLGHSGRDNEQFFGPGTRLTVL.

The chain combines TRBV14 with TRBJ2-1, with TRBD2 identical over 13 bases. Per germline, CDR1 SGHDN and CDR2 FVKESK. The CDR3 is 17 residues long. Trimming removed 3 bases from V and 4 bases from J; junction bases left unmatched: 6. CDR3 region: CASSHWTSGGRYNEQFF. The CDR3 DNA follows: TGTGCCAGCAGCCATTGGACTAGCGGGGGCAGATACAATGAGCAGTTCTTC.

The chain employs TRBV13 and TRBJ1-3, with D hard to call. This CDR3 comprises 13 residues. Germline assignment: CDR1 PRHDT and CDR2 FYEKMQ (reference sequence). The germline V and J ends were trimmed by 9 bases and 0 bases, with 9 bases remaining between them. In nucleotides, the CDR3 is TGTGCCAGTAGGCGAGGCTCTGGAAACACCATATATTTT. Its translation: CASRRGSGNTIYF.

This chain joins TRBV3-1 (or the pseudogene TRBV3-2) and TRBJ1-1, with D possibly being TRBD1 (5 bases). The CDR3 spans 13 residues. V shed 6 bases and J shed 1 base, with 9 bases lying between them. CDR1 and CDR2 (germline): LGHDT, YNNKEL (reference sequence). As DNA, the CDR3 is TGTGCCAGCAGACGTGGACAGAACACTGAAGCTTTCTTT. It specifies CASRRGQNTEAFF.

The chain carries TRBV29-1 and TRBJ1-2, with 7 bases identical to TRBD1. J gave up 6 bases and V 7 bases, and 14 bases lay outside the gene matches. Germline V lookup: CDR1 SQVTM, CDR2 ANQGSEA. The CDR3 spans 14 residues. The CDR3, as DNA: TGCAGCGCCTCGCCCGGGGACAGCTCGAATGGCTACACCTTC. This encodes CSASPGDSSNGYTF. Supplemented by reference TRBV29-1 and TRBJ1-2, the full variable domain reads SAVISQKPSRDICQRGTSLTIQCQVDSQVTMMFWYRQQPGQSLTLIATANQGSEATYESGFVIDKFPISRPNLTFSTLTVSNMSPEDSSIYLCSASPGDSSNGYTFGSGTRLTVV.

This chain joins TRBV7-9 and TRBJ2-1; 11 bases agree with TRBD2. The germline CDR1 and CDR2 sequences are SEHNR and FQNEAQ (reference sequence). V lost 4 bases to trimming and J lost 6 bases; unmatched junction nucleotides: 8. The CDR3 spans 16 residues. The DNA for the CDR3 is TGTGCCAGCAGCTCCCGACTAGCGGGAAGGGTCAATGAGCAGTTCTTC. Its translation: CASSSRLAGRVNEQFF.

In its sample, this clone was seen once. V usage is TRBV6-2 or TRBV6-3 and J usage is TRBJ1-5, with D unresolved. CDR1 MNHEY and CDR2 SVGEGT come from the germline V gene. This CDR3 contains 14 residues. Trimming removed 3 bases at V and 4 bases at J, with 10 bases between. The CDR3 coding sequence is TGTGCCAGCAGTTATCGCAGGATAAATCAGCCCCAGCATTTT. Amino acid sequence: CASSYRRINQPQHF.

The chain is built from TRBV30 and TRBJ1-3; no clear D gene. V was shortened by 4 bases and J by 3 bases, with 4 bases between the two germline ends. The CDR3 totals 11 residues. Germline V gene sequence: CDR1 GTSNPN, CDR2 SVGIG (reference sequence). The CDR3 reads CAWTGGNTIYF. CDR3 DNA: TGTGCCTGGACGGGTGGAAACACCATATATTTT.

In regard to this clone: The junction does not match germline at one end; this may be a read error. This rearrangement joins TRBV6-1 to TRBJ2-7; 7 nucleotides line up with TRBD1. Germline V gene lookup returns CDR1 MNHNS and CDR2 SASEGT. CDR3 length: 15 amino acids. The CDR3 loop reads CASSEDRVSAYEQYF. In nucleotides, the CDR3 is TGTGCCAGCAGCGAAGACAGGGTGTCGGCCTACGAGCAGTACTTC.

CDR3 region: CASQAADRGRYEAFF. The CDR3 nucleotides read TGTGCCAGCCAAGCAGCCGACAGGGGCCGTTATGAAGCTTTCTTT. This chain uses TRBV6-6 with TRBJ1-1, with 8 bases aligning to TRBD1. Germline V gene lookup returns CDR1 MNHNY and CDR2 SVGAGI (reference sequence). This CDR3 has 15 residues. V gave up 8 bases and J gave up 7 bases; unmatched junction bases: 15.